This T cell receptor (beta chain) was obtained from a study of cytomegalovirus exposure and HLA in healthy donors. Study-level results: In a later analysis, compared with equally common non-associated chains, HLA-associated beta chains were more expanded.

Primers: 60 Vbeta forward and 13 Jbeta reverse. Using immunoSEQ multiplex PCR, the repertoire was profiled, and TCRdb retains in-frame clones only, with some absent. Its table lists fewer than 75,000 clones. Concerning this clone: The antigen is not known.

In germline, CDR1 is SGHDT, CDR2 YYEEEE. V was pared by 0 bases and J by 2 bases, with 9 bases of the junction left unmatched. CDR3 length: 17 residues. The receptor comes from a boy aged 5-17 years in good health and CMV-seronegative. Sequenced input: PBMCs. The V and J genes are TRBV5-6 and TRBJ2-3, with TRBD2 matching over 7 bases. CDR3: CASSLAGSGPFTDTQYF. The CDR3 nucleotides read TGTGCCAGCAGCTTGGCGGGTAGCGGGCCCTTCACAGATACGCAGTATTTT.